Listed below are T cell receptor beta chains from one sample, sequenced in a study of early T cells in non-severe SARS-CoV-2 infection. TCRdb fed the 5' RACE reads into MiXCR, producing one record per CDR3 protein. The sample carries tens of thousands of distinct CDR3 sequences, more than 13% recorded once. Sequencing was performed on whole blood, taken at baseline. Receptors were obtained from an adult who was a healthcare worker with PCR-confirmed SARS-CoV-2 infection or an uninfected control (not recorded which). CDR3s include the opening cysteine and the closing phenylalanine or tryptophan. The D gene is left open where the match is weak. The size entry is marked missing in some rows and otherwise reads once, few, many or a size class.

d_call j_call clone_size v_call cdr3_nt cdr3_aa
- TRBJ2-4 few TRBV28 TGTGCCAGCACCGGGAACGTAGCCAAAAACATTCAGTACTTC CASTGNVAKNIQYF
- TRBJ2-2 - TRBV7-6 TGTGCCAGCAGCAAGCGGACCGGGGAGCTGTTTTTT CASSKRTGELFF
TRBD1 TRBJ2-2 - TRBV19 TGTGCCAGTAGTTGGGACAGGGGCGGTTCCGGGGAGCTGTTTTTT CASSWDRGGSGELFF
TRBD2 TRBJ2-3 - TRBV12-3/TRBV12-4 TGTGCCAGCACCCTACTAGCGGGAGGGACAGATACGCAGTATTTT CASTLLAGGTDTQYF
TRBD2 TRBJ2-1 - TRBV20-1 TGCAGTGCGGGACTAGCGGGGGGGTACAATGAGCAGTTCTTC CSAGLAGGYNEQFF
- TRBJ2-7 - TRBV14 TGTGCCAGCAGCCAGGGGCAGGCCAGATCCTACGAGCAGTACTTC CASSQGQARSYEQYF
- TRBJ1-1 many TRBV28 TGTGCCAGCCCTTCGAACACTGAAGCTTTCTTT CASPSNTEAFF
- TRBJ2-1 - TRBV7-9 TGTGCCAGCAGCTCATTCAGGGGATCGAATGAGCAGTTCTTC CASSSFRGSNEQFF
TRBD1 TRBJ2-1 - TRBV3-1 TGTGCCAGCAGCCAAGTAGGACAGGGGTTTGGCAAGTTCTTC CASSQVGQGFGKFF
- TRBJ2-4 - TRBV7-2 TGTGCCAGCTCCCCTGGTTGGTTTGGAGCCAAAAACATTCAGTACTTC CASSPGWFGAKNIQYF
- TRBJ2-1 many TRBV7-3 TGTGCCAGCAGCTTTAACGGCGACTACAATGAGCAGTTCTTC CASSFNGDYNEQFF
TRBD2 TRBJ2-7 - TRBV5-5 TGTGCCAGCAGGACTAGCGGGTCCTCCTACGAGCAGTACTTC CASRTSGSSYEQYF
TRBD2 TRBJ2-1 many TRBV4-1 TGCGCCAGCAGCCAAGATACGGGGGGCTACAATGAGCAGTTCTTC CASSQDTGGYNEQFF
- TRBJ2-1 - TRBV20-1 TGCAGTGTGGGGGACCTAGGGAGCTCCTACAATGAGCAGTTCTTC CSVGDLGSSYNEQFF
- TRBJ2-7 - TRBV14 TGTGCCAGCAGCCGCGGGGGCCCAATCCCCTACGAGCAGTACTTC CASSRGGPIPYEQYF
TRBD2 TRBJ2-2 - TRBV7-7 TGTGCCAGCAGCCATCGTGCGGGGGGCTTAAACACCGGGGAGCTGTTTTTT CASSHRAGGLNTGELFF
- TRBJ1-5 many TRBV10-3 TGTGCCATCAGTGAGTCCGGGGGAGAGCAGCCCCAGCATTTT CAISESGGEQPQHF
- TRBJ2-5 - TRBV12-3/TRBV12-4 TGTGCCAGCCAAAGGGGGAGGGAAGAGACCCAGTACTTC CASQRGREETQYF
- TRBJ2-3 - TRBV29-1 TGCAGCGTTGTCAAGGGGCCTAGCACAGATACGCAGTATTTT CSVVKGPSTDTQYF
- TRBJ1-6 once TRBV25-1 TGTGCCAGCAAGCGGGGAAATTCACCCCTCCACTTT CASKRGNSPLHF
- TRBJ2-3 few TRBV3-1 TGTGCCAGCAGCACTCCGGACGGCACAGATACGCAGTATTTT CASSTPDGTDTQYF
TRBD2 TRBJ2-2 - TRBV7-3 TGTGCCAGCAGCTTAGTAGCGGGAGGCTCCACCGGGGAGCTGTTTTTT CASSLVAGGSTGELFF
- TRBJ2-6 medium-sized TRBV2 TGTGCCAGCAGTGAGGGCCTCGCTGGGGCCAACGTCCTGACTTTC CASSEGLAGANVLTF
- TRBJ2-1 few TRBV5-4 TGTGCCAGCAATGTTCGGGGCGGGTACAATGAGCAGTTCTTC CASNVRGGYNEQFF
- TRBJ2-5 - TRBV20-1 TGCAGTGCTAGCCCTCCCTGGAGCCAAGAGACCCAGTACTTC CSASPPWSQETQYF
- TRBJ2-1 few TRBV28 TGTGCCAGCAGTTCCGCAGAATACAATGAGCAGTTCTTC CASSSAEYNEQFF
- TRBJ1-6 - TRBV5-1 TGCGCCAGCAGCTCCGGGACCCTCGGCTCACCCCTCCACTTT CASSSGTLGSPLHF
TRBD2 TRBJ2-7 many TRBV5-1 TGCGCCAGCAGCCAGGGACTAGCGGGGGTCTACGAGCAGTACTTC CASSQGLAGVYEQYF
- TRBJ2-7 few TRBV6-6 TGTGCCAGCAGGCCCGGGACGGTAGTGGGAGAGCAGTACTTC CASRPGTVVGEQYF
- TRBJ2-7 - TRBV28 TGTGCCAGCAGTTTGCCGGCAGGGTTTCGAAACGAGCAGTACTTC CASSLPAGFRNEQYF
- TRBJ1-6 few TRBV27 TGTGCCAGCAGTCCCCGTTGGCAGGGGAGCTCCTATAATTCACCCCTCCACTTT CASSPRWQGSSYNSPLHF
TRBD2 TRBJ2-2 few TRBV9 TGTGCCAGCAGCGCTCTAGCGGACACCGGGGAGCTGTTTTTT CASSALADTGELFF
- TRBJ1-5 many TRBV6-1 TGTGCCAGCATGGGGATATATAGCAATCAGCCCCAGCATTTT CASMGIYSNQPQHF
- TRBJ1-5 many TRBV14 TGTGCCAGCAGCCTGACCGGACGGAATCAGCCCCAGCATTTT CASSLTGRNQPQHF
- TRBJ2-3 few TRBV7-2 TGTGCCAGCAGCTCTGCCGGCGGGTTCAGCACAGATACGCAGTATTTT CASSSAGGFSTDTQYF
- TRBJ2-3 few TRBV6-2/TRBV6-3 TGTGCCAGCAGTTCTTCCCAAACGGTCCTGGAGTATTTT CASSSSQTVLEYF
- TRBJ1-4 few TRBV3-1 TGTGCCAGCAGCTTTGTGGAAGGGGCGCATGAAAAACTGTTTTTT CASSFVEGAHEKLFF
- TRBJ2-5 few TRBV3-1 TGTGCCAGCAGCCCCCGGTCGATGGATGTGGAGACCCAGTACTTC CASSPRSMDVETQYF
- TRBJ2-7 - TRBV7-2 TGTGCCAGCAGCCCCGGGCCTTCAGACGAGCAGTACTTC CASSPGPSDEQYF
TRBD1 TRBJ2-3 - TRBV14 TGTGCCAGCAGCCAAGATTTCTCGGGACAGGGCGAGGACACAGATACGCAGTATTTT CASSQDFSGQGEDTDTQYF
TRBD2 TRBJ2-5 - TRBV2 TGTGCCAGCAGACCTAGCGGGGGCCGCCGGGGGACCCAGTACTTC CASRPSGGRRGTQYF
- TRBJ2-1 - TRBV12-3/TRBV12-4 TGTGCCAGCAGTTTTTCCCCAATTTACAATGAGCAGTTCTTC CASSFSPIYNEQFF
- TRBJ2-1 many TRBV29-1 TGCAGCGTTGGACATGGGGGATACAGCTCCTACAATGAGCAGTTCTTC CSVGHGGYSSYNEQFF
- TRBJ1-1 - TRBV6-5 TGTGCCAGCAGTAACGTCGGGGGCGGCCCCGCTGAAGCTTTCTTT CASSNVGGGPAEAFF
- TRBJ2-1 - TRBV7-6 TGTGCCAGCAGCTTAGGCTCCTACAATGAGCAGTTCTTC CASSLGSYNEQFF
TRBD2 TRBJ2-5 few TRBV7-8 TGTGCCAGCAGCCACGTTGGACTAGCGGGGCTTCAAGAGACCCAGTACTTC CASSHVGLAGLQETQYF
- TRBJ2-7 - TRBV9 TGTGCCAGCAGCGTGGGTCAGGGAAACTACGAGCAGTACTTC CASSVGQGNYEQYF
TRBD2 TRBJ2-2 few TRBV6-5 TGTGCCAGCAGTTACGCTAGCGGGGGGAACACCGGGGAGCTGTTTTTT CASSYASGGNTGELFF
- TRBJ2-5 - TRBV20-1 TGCAGTGCTAGGTCGGACAGAAAAGAGACCCAGTACTTC CSARSDRKETQYF
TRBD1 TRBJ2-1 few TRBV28 TGTGCCAGCATGGTCCGAGACAGGGCAGGGGATGAGCAGTTCTTC CASMVRDRAGDEQFF